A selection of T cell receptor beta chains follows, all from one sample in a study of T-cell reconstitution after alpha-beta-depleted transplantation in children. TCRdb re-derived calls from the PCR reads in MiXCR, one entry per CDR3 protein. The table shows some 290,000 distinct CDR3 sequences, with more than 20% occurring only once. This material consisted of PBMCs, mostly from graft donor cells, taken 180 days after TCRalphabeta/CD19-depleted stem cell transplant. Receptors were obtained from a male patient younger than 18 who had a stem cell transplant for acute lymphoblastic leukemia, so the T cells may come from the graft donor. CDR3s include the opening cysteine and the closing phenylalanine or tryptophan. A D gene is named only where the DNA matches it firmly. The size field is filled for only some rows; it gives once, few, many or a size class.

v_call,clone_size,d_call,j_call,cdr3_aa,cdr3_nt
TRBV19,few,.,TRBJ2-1,CASSEGGHEQFF,TGTGCCAGTAGTGAAGGGGGGCATGAGCAGTTCTTC
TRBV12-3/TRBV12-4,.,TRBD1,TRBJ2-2,CASRLRDRGPGELFF,TGTGCCAGCAGGCTAAGGGACAGGGGGCCCGGGGAGCTGTTTTTT
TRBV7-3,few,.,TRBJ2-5,CASKETQYF,TGTGCCAGCAAAGAGACCCAGTACTTC
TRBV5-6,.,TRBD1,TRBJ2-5,CASSAVGQGRAQETQYF,TGTGCCAGCAGCGCCGTGGGACAGGGTCGGGCCCAAGAGACCCAGTACTTC
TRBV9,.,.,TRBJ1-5,CASSPAGGQPQHF,TGTGCCAGCAGCCCCGCTGGGGGTCAGCCCCAGCATTTT
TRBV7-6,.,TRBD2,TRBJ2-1,CASSLARDGGLAYSSYNEQFF,TGTGCCAGCAGCTTAGCTCGAGACGGGGGACTAGCGTACAGCTCCTACAATGAGCAGTTCTTC
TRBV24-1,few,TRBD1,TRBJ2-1,CATSGPTGGSYNEQFF,TGTGCCACCAGTGGCCCGACAGGGGGCTCCTACAATGAGCAGTTCTTC
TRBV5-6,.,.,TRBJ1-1,CASRPPHGGGTEAFF,TGTGCCAGCAGGCCCCCCCACGGGGGTGGCACTGAAGCTTTCTTT
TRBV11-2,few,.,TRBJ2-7,CASSPSPTYEQYF,TGTGCCAGCAGCCCTTCCCCCACCTACGAGCAGTACTTC
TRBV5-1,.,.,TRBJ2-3,CASSPGRQARTDTQYF,TGCGCCAGCAGCCCGGGCCGACAGGCACGCACAGATACGCAGTATTTT
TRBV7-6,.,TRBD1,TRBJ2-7,CASSLRTGTGLRYEQYF,TGTGCCAGCAGCTTACGAACAGGGACAGGGTTAAGGTACGAGCAGTACTTC
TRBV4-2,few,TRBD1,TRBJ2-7,CASSQGWDRGYEQYF,TGTGCCAGCAGCCAAGGTTGGGACAGGGGCTACGAGCAGTACTTC
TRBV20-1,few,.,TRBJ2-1,CSARVGPGRSRFPPGEQFF,TGCAGTGCTAGAGTGGGCCCCGGCCGCTCTAGGTTTCCCCCGGGTGAGCAGTTCTTC
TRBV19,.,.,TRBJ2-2,CASSIDPGELFF,TGTGCCAGTAGTATAGATCCCGGGGAGCTGTTTTTT
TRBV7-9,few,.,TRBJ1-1,CASSLPIGTGNTEAFF,TGTGCCAGCAGCTTACCTATAGGGACCGGGAACACTGAAGCTTTCTTT
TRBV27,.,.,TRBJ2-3,CASSTRSTGPTDTQYF,TGTGCCAGCAGTACCCGCTCAACAGGGCCGACAGATACGCAGTATTTT
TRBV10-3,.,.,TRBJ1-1,CAIIEAPAGNTEAFF,TGTGCCATCATTGAGGCGCCCGCGGGGAACACTGAAGCTTTCTTT
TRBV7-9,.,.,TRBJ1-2,CASSSLPGGGRGYTF,TGTGCCAGCAGCTCCCTCCCTGGGGGTGGTCGGGGCTACACCTTC
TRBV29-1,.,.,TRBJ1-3,CSVGLASSGNTIYF,TGCAGCGTTGGGTTGGCTAGCTCTGGAAACACCATATATTTT
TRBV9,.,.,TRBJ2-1,CASSAGTVYYNEQFF,TGTGCCAGCAGCGCCGGGACGGTCTACTACAATGAGCAGTTCTTC
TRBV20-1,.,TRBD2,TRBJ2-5,CSARDPYRLGLAKETQYF,TGCAGTGCTAGAGATCCCTACCGTTTGGGACTAGCGAAAGAGACCCAGTACTTC
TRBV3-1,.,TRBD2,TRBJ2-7,CASSLAIAGDYEQYF,TGTGCCAGCAGCCTTGCGATAGCGGGAGACTACGAGCAGTACTTC
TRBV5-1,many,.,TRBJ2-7,CASSLDASYEQYF,TGCGCCAGCAGCTTGGACGCATCCTACGAGCAGTACTTC
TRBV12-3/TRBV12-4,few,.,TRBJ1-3,CASTFRDSSSGNTIYF,TGTGCCAGCACCTTCCGGGACTCAAGCTCTGGAAACACCATATATTTT
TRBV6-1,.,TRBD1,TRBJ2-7,CASRVMDRGPYEQYF,TGTGCCAGCAGAGTTATGGACAGGGGGCCTTACGAGCAGTACTTC
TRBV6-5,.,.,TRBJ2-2,CASSYWWDRAGELFF,TGTGCCAGCAGTTACTGGTGGGATAGGGCCGGGGAGCTGTTTTTT
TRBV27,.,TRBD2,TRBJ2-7,CASSLSSSGSTEQYF,TGTGCCAGCAGTTTATCTTCTAGCGGGAGTACCGAGCAGTACTTC
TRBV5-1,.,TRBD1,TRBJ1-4,CASSYNRGENEKLFF,TGCGCCAGCAGCTACAACAGGGGTGAGAATGAAAAACTGTTTTTT
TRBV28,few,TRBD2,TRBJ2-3,CASTLSGTSDTQYF,TGTGCCAGCACCCTGAGCGGGACCTCAGATACGCAGTATTTT
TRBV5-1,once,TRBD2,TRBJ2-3,CASSIPIAGGGADTQYF,TGCGCCAGCAGCATACCTATAGCGGGAGGAGGGGCAGATACGCAGTATTTT